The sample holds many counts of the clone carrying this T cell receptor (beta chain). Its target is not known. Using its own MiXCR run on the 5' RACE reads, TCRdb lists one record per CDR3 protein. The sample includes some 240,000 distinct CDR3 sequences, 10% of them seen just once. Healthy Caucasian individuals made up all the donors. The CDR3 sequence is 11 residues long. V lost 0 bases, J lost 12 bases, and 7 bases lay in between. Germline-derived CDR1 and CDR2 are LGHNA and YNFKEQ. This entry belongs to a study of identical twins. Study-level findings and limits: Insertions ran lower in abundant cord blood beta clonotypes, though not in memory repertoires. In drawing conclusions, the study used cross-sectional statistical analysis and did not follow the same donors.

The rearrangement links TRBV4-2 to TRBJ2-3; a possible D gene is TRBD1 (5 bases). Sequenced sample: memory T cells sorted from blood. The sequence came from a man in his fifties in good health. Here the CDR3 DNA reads TGTGCCAGCAGCCAAGAGGGGCCACAGTATTTT. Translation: CASSQEGPQYF.